This T cell receptor (beta chain) stems from a study of yellow fever vaccine responses in identical twins (dated by TCRdb to 2016 to 2018). A note on the overall study: In the study, vaccine-responding T cell clones were precisely tracked in identical twins.

Broad study findings and their caveats: According to the authors, in identical twins the way T cells responded to vaccination appeared partly convergent and partly personalized.

Worth noting for this clonotype: It has no known antigen specificity. Per-base quality was not reported, and no clone a single base away is much larger than it.

From the cysteine up to the phenylalanine, the CDR3 has a length of 15 residues. The kept DNA is CDR3 alone, 45 bases in frame from the first base. Trimmed from V: 5 bases; trimmed from J: 0 bases; junction bases lacking a gene match: 3. Via the germline V gene, CDR1 is SGHRS and CDR2 YFSETQ. Library prep was done by RT-PCR. Reads for this sample came from an Illumina HiSeq 2500. TCRdb took the public reads, trimmed them with fastp at Q25, ran MiXCR for clone calling and kept in-frame beta chains. Each CDR3 protein appears once, grouped with its most common genes and DNA. This sample has 1,300 or so distinct CDR3 sequences in its table, and about 88% of those were observed once. The ten largest clones add up to more than 20% of the sample.

The sequence derives from a female donor who received the yellow fever vaccine. This specimen consisted of T cells from blood (PBMCs), unsorted or a sorted subset (not recorded which), obtained before or after yellow fever vaccination (not recorded which). The chain employs TRBV5-1 and TRBJ2-1, with TRBD2 identical over 9 junction bases. CDR3 protein: CASRFSGSSYNEQFF. Here is the DNA: TGCGCCAGCAGATTTAGCGGGAGCTCCTACAATGAGCAGTTCTTC.